The source of this T cell receptor beta chain is a study of shared clonotypes between healthy human individuals. This CDR3 region has 13 residues. Per germline, CDR1 WSHSY and CDR2 SAAADI. Trimming took 5 bases from V and 6 from J, leaving 13 bases between them. Profiled with immunoSEQ multiplex PCR; TCRdb holds only in-frame clones, not every one. The table records nearly 1,000,000 clones, around 80% of them present only once. This chain connects TRBV10-2 to TRBJ1-2; no firm D call. The sample consisted of memory CD4+ T cells sorted from blood. Specified subset: CD45RA-negative fraction. The sequence came from a man between 18 and 35 years old in good health. DNA of the CDR3: TGCGCCAGCAGTTCCGGTGGTCTCGATGGCTACACCTTC. Amino acid sequence: CASSSGGLDGYTF.